This note documents a single T cell receptor beta chain sequence. The antigen is undetermined. This specimen belongs to a study of beta chain features in type 1 diabetes. Study-level findings and limits: Shorter TCRB CDR3s, moderately but significantly so, marked every one of the four CD4+ subsets in Type 1 diabetes patients.

The CDR3 loop spans 14 amino acids. Between the trimmed V and J ends, which lost 0 bases and 1 base, there was a span of 7 bases. Germline CDR1 SEHNR, CDR2 FQNEAQ (reference sequence). The entirety of the isolated RNA underwent reverse transcription, so expressed TCRB transcripts were sequenced. Produced via immunoSEQ multiplex PCR; TCRdb's table is partial and in-frame only. The sample includes 500,000 to 650,000 clones, around an eighth seen only once; the top ten take around 0.12%. J is TRBJ2-7 and V is TRBV7-9, with D unclear. This sequence originates from a man aged 25 to 45 with type 1 diabetes. Sequencing was done on a sample of naive CD4+ T cells from blood. The CDR3 sequence: CASSLAWESYEQYF. The CDR3 DNA is TGTGCCAGCAGCTTAGCGTGGGAATCCTACGAGCAGTACTTC. Using reference TRBV7-9 and TRBJ2-7 for the parts outside the CDR3, the full variable domain is DTGVSQNPRHKITKRGQNVTFRCDPISEHNRLYWYRQTLGQGPEFLTYFQNEAQLEKSRLLSDRFSAERPKGSFSTLEIQRTEQGDSAMYLCASSLAWESYEQYFGPGTRLTVT.